This is a list of T cell receptor beta chains from one sample in a study of cytomegalovirus exposure and HLA in healthy donors. The table came from immunoSEQ multiplex PCR; TCRdb's copy has only in-frame clones and leaves some out. The sample lists some 140,000 clones; 85% to 90% were seen once. Sequences were obtained from PBMCs. The receptors were gathered from a man between 18 and 35 years old in good health and CMV-seronegative. The CDR3 runs from the conserved cysteine through the conserved F or W. A D gene is named only where the DNA matches it firmly. Only part of the rows carry a size: once, few, many, or a class if the clone is expanded.

>.|TRBV19|TRBJ2-1|.
CASSLAASYNEQFF
TGTGCCAGTAGTTTGGCTGCCTCGTACAATGAGCAGTTCTTC
>.|TRBV5-6|TRBJ1-2|.
CASSLNRIYGYTF
TGTGCCAGCAGCTTGAACAGGATTTATGGCTACACCTTC
>.|TRBV7-2|TRBJ2-5|.
CASSLVGGEETQYF
TGTGCCAGCAGCTTAGTCGGCGGGGAGGAGACCCAGTACTTC
>.|TRBV4-3|TRBJ2-7|TRBD1
CASSHKGTGPYEQYF
TGCGCCAGCAGCCATAAAGGGACAGGGCCCTACGAGCAGTACTTC
>.|TRBV6-5|TRBJ1-1|TRBD1
CASSKQGSANTEAFF
TGTGCCAGCAGTAAACAGGGGTCCGCGAACACTGAAGCTTTCTTT
>.|TRBV28|TRBJ2-3|TRBD1
CASSPAAGQGTYTDTQYF
TGTGCCAGCAGTCCCGCCGCCGGACAGGGGACCTACACAGATACGCAGTATTTT
>.|TRBV5-1|TRBJ1-1|.
CASSLLGGNTEAFF
TGCGCCAGCAGCTTGTTGGGAGGAAACACTGAAGCTTTCTTT
>.|TRBV9|TRBJ2-5|TRBD1
CASSVEGQQEVETQYF
TGTGCCAGCAGCGTAGAGGGACAGCAAGAAGTTGAGACCCAGTACTTC
>.|TRBV19|TRBJ2-3|.
CASTGTGYDTQYF
TGTGCCAGTACGGGTACGGGATACGATACGCAGTATTTT
>.|TRBV27|TRBJ2-7|TRBD1
CASRLGGQEKQYF
TGTGCCAGCAGACTCGGAGGACAGGAAAAGCAGTACTTC
>once|TRBV27|TRBJ2-7|TRBD2
CASSLSSGRDEQYF
TGTGCCAGCAGTTTATCTAGCGGGAGGGACGAGCAGTACTTC
>once|TRBV7-9|TRBJ2-2|.
CASRQTAGELFF
TGTGCCAGCAGACAGACCGCCGGGGAGCTGTTTTTT
>.|TRBV5-1|TRBJ2-1|.
CASSLEVPRRNEQFF
TGCGCCAGCAGCTTGGAGGTCCCGCGGAGGAATGAGCAGTTCTTC
>.|TRBV25-1|TRBJ2-5|TRBD1
CASSTRDSQETQYF
TGTGCCAGCAGTACCCGGGACAGCCAAGAGACCCAGTACTTC
>.|TRBV7-8|TRBJ2-1|.
CASSPNEGWGQFF
TGTGCCAGCAGCCCCAACGAGGGATGGGGGCAGTTCTTC
>.|TRBV30|TRBJ2-1|TRBD2
CAAGLASYEQFF
TGTGCCGCAGGACTAGCTTCCTATGAGCAGTTCTTC
>.|TRBV5-4|TRBJ2-7|TRBD1
CASSPRHGQGGHEQYF
TGTGCCAGCAGCCCCCGCCATGGACAGGGGGGTCACGAGCAGTACTTC
>.|TRBV6-5|TRBJ2-7|TRBD1
CASSSPGQGYYEQYF
TGTGCCAGCAGTTCCCCGGGACAGGGATACTACGAGCAGTACTTC
>.|TRBV9|TRBJ1-1|.
CASSVGLIGSGYGAFF
TGTGCCAGCAGCGTTGGACTTATTGGGTCGGGATATGGAGCTTTCTTT
>.|TRBV4-2|TRBJ2-1|TRBD2
CASSQTLAGDSYNEQFF
TGTGCCAGCAGCCAGACACTCGCGGGGGACTCCTACAATGAGCAGTTCTTC
>.|TRBV19|TRBJ1-5|.
CASSIVGVYSNQPQHF
TGTGCCAGTAGTATAGTAGGGGTTTATAGCAATCAGCCCCAGCATTTT
>.|TRBV4-3|TRBJ2-5|TRBD1
CASSQSYRGRGTQYF
TGCGCCAGCAGCCAATCATACAGGGGGCGAGGGACCCAGTACTTC